This T cell receptor beta chain originates from a study of breast tumors, draining lymph nodes, adjacent tissues. TCRdb reprocessed the multiplex PCR reads with MiXCR, giving one entry per CDR3 protein. The data contain about 230,000 distinct CDR3 sequences, around 32% of them singletons. Breast cancer patients provided tissue from their axillary draining lymph nodes. A word on this clonotype: Antigen: not known. At one end, the junction sequence differs from germline, possibly due to a read error.

The CDR3 loop spans 14 amino acids. Germline V gene sequence: CDR1 MNHEY, CDR2 SVGAGI. Study results and limitations: Tumor repertoires ranked between lymph nodes and nontumor tissue in diversity, with V and J gene preferences.

The specimen sequenced was axillary lymph node tissue. This clonotype originated in a female donor with breast cancer. Some clones in this sample may be carry-over from other donors' samples. The V and J genes are TRBV6-5 and TRBJ2-2; D is uncertain. The CDR3 DNA is TGTGCCAGCAGTCACTCTGTCCAGGCCGGGGAGCTGTTTTTT. It is translated as CASSHSVQAGELFF.